These T cell receptor beta chains were read from a single sample in a study of blood T cell repertoires in COVID-19. Only in-frame clones appear in the TCRdb table, and some are missing; sequencing was by immunoSEQ multiplex PCR. The sample has 200,000 to 250,000 clones, 70% to 90% seen once. Sample: PBMCs or T cells enriched from blood (not recorded which). These receptors were obtained from a man aged 50 or older who had been exposed to COVID-19. The CDR3 runs from the conserved cysteine through the conserved F or W. The order of the fields is J gene, V gene, D gene, CDR3 protein. The D gene is left open where the match is weak.

TRBJ1-1 TRBV27 TRBD1 CASSLYRGGTEAFF
TRBJ1-5 TRBV14 NA CASSQDSYDRYYQPQHF
TRBJ2-3 TRBV7-3 TRBD2 CASSRGTSGRLSTDTQYF
TRBJ2-5 TRBV3-1/TRBV3-2 TRBD2 CASSQIAGGATQYF
TRBJ2-1 TRBV6-6 TRBD2 CASSPGTSGRASYNEQFF
TRBJ2-5 TRBV28 NA CASSSLTAGKETQYF
TRBJ1-2 TRBV4-1 TRBD1 CASSQGQGDLYGYTF
TRBJ1-4 TRBV5-1 NA CASSLNVPGLNEKLFF
TRBJ2-1 TRBV9 TRBD2 CASSAGTSGINEQFF
TRBJ2-1 TRBV14 TRBD2 CASSQVRGGRAYNEQFF
TRBJ1-2 TRBV27 TRBD1 CASSLTGSDYGYTF
TRBJ1-1 TRBV6-6 TRBD1 CASSYGIGQAGTEAFF
TRBJ2-1 TRBV5-1 TRBD1 CASSLVDTGTGDEQFF
TRBJ2-5 TRBV18 NA CASSPMGQETQYF
TRBJ1-6 TRBV4-1 NA CASSQDDRRYNNSPLHF
TRBJ2-5 TRBV7-8 NA CASSLLRAAETQYF
TRBJ2-2 TRBV11-3 TRBD2 CASSFIAGATGELFF
TRBJ1-2 TRBV2 NA CASRPTGFVYGYTF
TRBJ1-4 TRBV7-3 TRBD1 CASSSGQGEKLFF
TRBJ2-5 TRBV7-2 TRBD2 CASSLGLAGAYRAQYF
TRBJ2-7 TRBV2 NA CASSSYEQYF
TRBJ1-2 TRBV6-2/TRBV6-3 NA CASSYQGGYGYTF
TRBJ2-1 TRBV11-3 TRBD1 CASSAPGTVPYNEQFF
TRBJ1-4 TRBV11-3 TRBD1 CASSLTRQGGRLGEKLFF
TRBJ2-3 TRBV28 NA CASSLSWTSTDTQYF
TRBJ1-1 TRBV10-3 NA CASVPGTWNTEAFF
TRBJ2-5 TRBV10-3 TRBD2 CAISEGLAGVQETQYF
TRBJ2-2 TRBV11-3 NA CALSGRGGTGELFF
TRBJ1-4 TRBV6-5 TRBD1 CASAGGQIEKLFF
TRBJ2-1 TRBV27 TRBD2 CASSIGLAGVYNEQFF
TRBJ2-3 TRBV6-5 NA CASSSSSVWDTDTQYF
TRBJ2-5 TRBV11-2 TRBD1 CASSLGGQGAKTQYF
TRBJ2-6 TRBV25-1 NA CASSEYPGVSGANVLTF
TRBJ2-2 TRBV7-2 TRBD2 CASSLGPRDYHTGELFF
TRBJ1-4 TRBV12-5 TRBD1 CASGLGQGGEKLFF
TRBJ2-1 TRBV19 TRBD1 CASSIDGRGRVYNEQFF
TRBJ2-1 TRBV5-1 TRBD2 CASALGLAELNEQFF
TRBJ1-5 TRBV28 NA CASSFSGGQPQHF
TRBJ2-7 TRBV3-1/TRBV3-2 NA CASSQDRSYEQYF
TRBJ1-4 TRBV5-6 NA CASRSRGGGEKLFF
TRBJ2-2 TRBV7-2 TRBD2 CASSFRLANTGELFF
TRBJ2-3 TRBV18 TRBD1 CASSAFSSVRGPDTQYF
TRBJ2-2 TRBV3-1/TRBV3-2 TRBD1 CASSQDRPGQGGGELFF
TRBJ2-5 TRBV21-1 NA CASTTDRGPKETQYF
TRBJ2-3 TRBV28 TRBD1 CASRETGLDTQYF
TRBJ1-5 TRBV2 TRBD1 CASGGTGNTNQPQHF
TRBJ2-1 TRBV5-4 NA CASSLDPSNEQFF
TRBJ2-7 TRBV5-6 NA CASARFSYEQYF
TRBJ1-6 TRBV11-3 TRBD1 CASNGQGSNSPLHF
TRBJ1-1 TRBV6-4 NA CASSEVRDGEAFF